Each of the 9 T cell receptor beta chains below was sequenced from the same sample in a study of T cells in Graves' hyperthyroidism and ophthalmopathy. Amplification of TCR beta CDR3 regions used RNA as the template. TCR CDR3 underwent first-round RT-PCR with the HTBI primer set. One entry per CDR3 protein, called by TCRdb with MiXCR from the multiplex PCR reads. Among about 840,000 distinct CDR3 sequences, about 38% were seen once, and the ten largest hold around 10%. What was sequenced was blood. These receptor sequences come from a young man with Graves' hyperthyroidism.

This clonotype was detected a few times. The rearrangement uses TRBV19 and TRBJ2-5, with D perhaps TRBD2 (5 bases). The CDR3 extends over 15 amino acids. V was cut by 4 bases and J by 1 base, with 13 bases left in between. From germline, CDR1 is LNHDA and CDR2 SQIVND (reference sequence). This CDR3 is CASSSFAGLQETQYF. CDR3 in DNA: TGTGCCAGTAGTAGCTTTGCAGGACTCCAAGAGACCCAGTACTTC.

The rearrangement links TRBV2 to TRBJ1-2; 11 bases fit TRBD1. The junction had 8 bases not matched to a gene; V was cut back by 8 bases and J by 6 bases. The CDR3 length is 14 residues. Germline CDR1 SNHLY, CDR2 FYNNEI. The CDR3 protein is CASGTGTGGNGYTF. The DNA for the CDR3 is TGTGCCAGCGGAACAGGGACAGGGGGGAATGGCTACACCTTC.

This chain uses TRBV6-1 with TRBJ2-5; 12 bases align to TRBD2. Germline-derived CDR1 and CDR2 are MNHNS and SASEGT. Trimming removed 6 bases from V and 5 bases from J; junction bases left unmatched: 13. The CDR3 runs to 17 residues. The CDR3 nucleotides are TGTGCCAGCAGCGGACTAGCGGGACTCTACCAGGGGGAGACCCAGTACTTC. This codes for CASSGLAGLYQGETQYF.

CDR3 in amino acids: CASSRDRATDTQYF. CDR3 nucleotide sequence: TGTGCCAGCAGTCGGGACAGGGCCACAGATACGCAGTATTTT. The J gene is TRBJ2-3, the V gene TRBV2; 9 nucleotides align to TRBD1. The V gene's germline CDR1 is SNHLY and CDR2 FYNNEI. J was trimmed by 2 bases and V by 5 bases; bases with no gene match: 2. This CDR3 region has 14 residues.

This sequence joins TRBV12-3 or TRBV12-4 and TRBJ1-1; D is possibly TRBD1 (5 bases). This CDR3 is 11 amino acids long. V was shortened by 7 bases and J by 7 bases, with 10 bases between the two germline ends. The CDR3, as DNA: TGTGCCAGCACTCAGGGCCTTGAAGCTTTCTTT. Protein sequence: CASTQGLEAFF.

Many counts were recorded for this clonotype. The chain is built from TRBV14 and TRBJ1-1; D is possibly TRBD1 (6 bases). Germline V lookup: CDR1 SGHDN, CDR2 FVKESK. Trimming pared 4 bases from V and 4 bases from J, leaving 13 bases between. The CDR3 runs to 14 residues. The DNA of the CDR3 is TGTGCCAGCAGCCGATTCCAGGGGAGCACTGAAGCTTTCTTT. Translated: CASSRFQGSTEAFF.

The chain couples TRBV7-2 to TRBJ1-5; D is undetermined. The CDR3 length is 16 residues. Germline V gives CDR1 SGHTA, CDR2 FQGNSA. Trimming stripped 5 bases from V and 2 bases from J, with 16 bases between. The CDR3 bases are TGTGCCAGCAGCCCCATTCCGTCACCAGGCAATCAGCCCCAGCATTTT. Its protein product is CASSPIPSPGNQPQHF.

The table lists this clonotype with a few counts. The chain joins TRBV5-8 to TRBJ1-2; D not resolved. Trimming stripped 1 base from V and 1 base from J, with 8 bases between. CDR3 size: 14 residues. Germline CDR1 reads SGHTS; CDR2 reads YDEGEE. Here the CDR3 DNA reads TGTGCCAGCAGCTTGTATCGTGGTAACTATGGCTACACCTTC. It codes for CASSLYRGNYGYTF.

This clonotype was picked up a small number of times. The chain is built from TRBV2 and TRBJ2-5, with TRBD2 identical over 8 bases. After removal of 5 bases from V and 4 bases from J, the junction contained 9 bases not matched to a gene. CDR1 is SNHLY, CDR2 FYNNEI, per germline. CDR3 length: 15 residues. CDR3 region: CASSYEVAGSETQYF. The CDR3 DNA sequence: TGTGCCAGCAGTTACGAGGTAGCGGGGTCAGAGACCCAGTACTTC.